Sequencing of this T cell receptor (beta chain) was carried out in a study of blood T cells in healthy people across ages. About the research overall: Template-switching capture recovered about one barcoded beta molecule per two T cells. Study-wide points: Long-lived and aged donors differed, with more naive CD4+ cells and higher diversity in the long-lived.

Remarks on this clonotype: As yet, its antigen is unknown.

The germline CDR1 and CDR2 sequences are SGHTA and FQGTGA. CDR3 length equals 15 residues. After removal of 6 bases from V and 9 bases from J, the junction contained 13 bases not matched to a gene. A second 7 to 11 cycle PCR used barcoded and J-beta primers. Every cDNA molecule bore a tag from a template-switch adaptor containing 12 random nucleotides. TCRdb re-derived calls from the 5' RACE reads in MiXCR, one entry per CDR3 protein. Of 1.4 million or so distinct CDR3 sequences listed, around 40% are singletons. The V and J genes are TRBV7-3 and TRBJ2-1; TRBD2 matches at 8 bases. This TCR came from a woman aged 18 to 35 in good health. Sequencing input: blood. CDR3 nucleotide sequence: TGTGCCAGCAGTTCGGGGGGGGCTAGTTTGATTGAGCAGTTCTTC. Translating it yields CASSSGGASLIEQFF. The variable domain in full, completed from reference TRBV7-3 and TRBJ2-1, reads GAGVSQTPSNKVTEKGKYVELRCDPISGHTALYWYRQSLGQGPEFLIYFQGTGAADDSGLPNDRFFAVRPEGSVSTLKIQRTERGDSAVYLCASSSGGASLIEQFFGPGTRLTVL.